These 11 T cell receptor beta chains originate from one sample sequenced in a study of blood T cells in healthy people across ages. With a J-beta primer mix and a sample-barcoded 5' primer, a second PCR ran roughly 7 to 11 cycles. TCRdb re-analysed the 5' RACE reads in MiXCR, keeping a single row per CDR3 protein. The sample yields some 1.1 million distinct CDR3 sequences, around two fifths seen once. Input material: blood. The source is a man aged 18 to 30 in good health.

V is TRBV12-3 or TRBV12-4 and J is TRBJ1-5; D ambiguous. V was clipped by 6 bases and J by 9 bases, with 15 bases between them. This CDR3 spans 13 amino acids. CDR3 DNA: TGTGCCAGCAGAGTCGGTGAGATAGGGCCCCAGCATTTT. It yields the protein CASRVGEIGPQHF.

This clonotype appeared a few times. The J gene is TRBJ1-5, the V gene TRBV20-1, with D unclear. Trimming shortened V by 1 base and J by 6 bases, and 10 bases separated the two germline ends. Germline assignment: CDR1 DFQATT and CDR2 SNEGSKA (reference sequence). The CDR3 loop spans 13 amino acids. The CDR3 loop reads CSARGGRAQPQHF. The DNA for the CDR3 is TGCAGTGCTAGAGGCGGGCGCGCTCAGCCCCAGCATTTT.

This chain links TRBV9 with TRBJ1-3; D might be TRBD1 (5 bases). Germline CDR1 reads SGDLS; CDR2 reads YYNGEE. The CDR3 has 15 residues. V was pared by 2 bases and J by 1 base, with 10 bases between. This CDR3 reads CASSVGGGSGNTIYF. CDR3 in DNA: TGTGCCAGCAGCGTTGGGGGAGGTTCTGGAAACACCATATATTTT.

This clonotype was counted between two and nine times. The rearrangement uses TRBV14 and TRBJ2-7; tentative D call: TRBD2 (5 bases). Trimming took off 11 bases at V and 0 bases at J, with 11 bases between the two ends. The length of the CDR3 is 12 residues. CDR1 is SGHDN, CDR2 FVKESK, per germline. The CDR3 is CAPRGSSYEQYF. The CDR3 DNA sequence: TGTGCCCCCCGGGGATCCTCCTACGAGCAGTACTTC.

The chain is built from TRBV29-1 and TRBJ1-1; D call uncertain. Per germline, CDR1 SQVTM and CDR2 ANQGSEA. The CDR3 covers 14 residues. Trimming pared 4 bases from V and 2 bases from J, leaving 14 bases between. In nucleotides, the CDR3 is TGCAGCGTTGTGGCCCTTTTGGCCAACACTGAAGCTTTCTTT. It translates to CSVVALLANTEAFF.

The CDR3 here is CSARSGAQRNQPQHF. The CDR3 region has the DNA TGCAGTGCTAGATCAGGGGCCCAAAGGAATCAGCCCCAGCATTTT. The chain has TRBV20-1 and TRBJ1-5; D is perhaps TRBD1 (6 bases). The germline V gene encodes CDR1 DFQATT and CDR2 SNEGSKA (reference sequence). This CDR3 contains 15 residues. Between the trimmed V and J ends, which lost 2 bases and 4 bases, there was a span of 15 bases.

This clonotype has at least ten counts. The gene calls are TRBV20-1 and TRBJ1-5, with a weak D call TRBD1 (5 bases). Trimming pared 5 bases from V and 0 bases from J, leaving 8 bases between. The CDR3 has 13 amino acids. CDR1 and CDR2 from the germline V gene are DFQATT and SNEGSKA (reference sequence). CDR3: CSASQGSNQPQHF. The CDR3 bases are TGCAGTGCTTCCCAGGGTAGCAATCAGCCCCAGCATTTT.

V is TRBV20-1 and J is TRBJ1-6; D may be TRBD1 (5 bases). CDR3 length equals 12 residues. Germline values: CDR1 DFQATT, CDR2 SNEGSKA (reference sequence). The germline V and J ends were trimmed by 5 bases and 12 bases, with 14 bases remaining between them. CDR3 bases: TGCAGTGCTCGGGACCTGAGTATACCCCTCCACTTT. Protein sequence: CSARDLSIPLHF.

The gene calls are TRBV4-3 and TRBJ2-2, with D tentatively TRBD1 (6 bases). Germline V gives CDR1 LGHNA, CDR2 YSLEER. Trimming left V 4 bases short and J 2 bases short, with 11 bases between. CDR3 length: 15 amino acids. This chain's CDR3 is CASSPDSGNTGELFF. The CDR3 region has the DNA TGCGCCAGCAGCCCGGACAGCGGAAACACCGGGGAGCTGTTTTTT.

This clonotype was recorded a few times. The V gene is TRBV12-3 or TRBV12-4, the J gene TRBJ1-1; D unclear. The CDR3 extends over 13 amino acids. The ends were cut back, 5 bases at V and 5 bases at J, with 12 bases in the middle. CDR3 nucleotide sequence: TGTGCCAGCAGTATGCGACGTGAGACTGAAGCTTTCTTT. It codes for CASSMRRETEAFF.

As DNA, the CDR3 is TGTGCCAGCAGTTCTCTTAATAACTATGGCTACACCTTC. As protein: CASSSLNNYGYTF. The chain has TRBV12-3 or TRBV12-4 and TRBJ1-2, with D hard to call. The V end was cut by 4 bases, the J end by 1 base, with 7 bases between. The CDR3 runs 13 residues.